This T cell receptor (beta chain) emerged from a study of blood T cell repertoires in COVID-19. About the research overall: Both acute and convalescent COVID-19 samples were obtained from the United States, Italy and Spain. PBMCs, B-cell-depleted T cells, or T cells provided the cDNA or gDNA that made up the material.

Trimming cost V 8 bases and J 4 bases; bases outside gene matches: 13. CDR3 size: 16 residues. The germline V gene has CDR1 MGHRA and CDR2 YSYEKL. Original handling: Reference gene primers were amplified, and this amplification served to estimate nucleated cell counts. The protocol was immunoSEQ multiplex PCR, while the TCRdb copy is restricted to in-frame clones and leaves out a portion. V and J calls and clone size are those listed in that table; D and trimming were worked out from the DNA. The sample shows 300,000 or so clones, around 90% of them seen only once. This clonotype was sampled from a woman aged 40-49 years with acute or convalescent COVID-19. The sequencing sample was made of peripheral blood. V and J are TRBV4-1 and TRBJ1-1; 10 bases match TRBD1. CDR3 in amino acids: CASRPGGDRGGTEAFF. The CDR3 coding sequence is TGCGCCAGCCGGCCGGGGGGGGACAGGGGTGGCACTGAAGCTTTCTTT.